This T cell receptor beta chain is from a study of CD8 T cells in ankylosing spondylitis (dated by TCRdb to about 2017). In the study overall: The study set out to find disease-linked TCR variants by profiling T cell receptor beta repertoires in ankylosing spondylitis patients and healthy donors. The whole study cohort included 108 healthy donors and 25 or so ankylosing spondylitis patients. Peripheral blood was sampled, and synovial fluid was additionally collected from ankylosing spondylitis patients. Broad study findings and their caveats: The disease-linked clones were reported to be significantly enriched in matched synovial fluid samples from ankylosing spondylitis patients. A TCR beta motif of eight highly homologous amino acid variants appeared characteristic of blood from ankylosing spondylitis patients. Some TCR beta motif variants had previously been reported in synovial fluid and blood of reactive arthritis patients, which suggested common disease-initiation mechanisms. The disease-linked clones had a CD8+ phenotype and were found at relatively low frequencies in peripheral blood.

This clonotype occurred once. The antigen it binds to is not known. A much larger clone lies a single base off, so this may be a read error. The reads were generated on an Illumina HiSeq 2500. TCR beta libraries were prepared by quantitative 5'-RACE with molecular barcodes. Per the original workflow: To identify disease-linked TCR variants, a new computational method was used, one built on a probabilistic model of VDJ rearrangement. Clones were called with MiXCR by TCRdb after fastp trimmed the public reads at Q25, and only in-frame beta chains were retained. One record per CDR3 amino acid sequence lists the most common genes and DNA. It is TCRdb's table, rather than the study itself, that gives the V and J calls and clone size. The sample table contains approximately 240,000 distinct CDR3 sequences; only one count was recorded for over 9.5% of them. Less than 3% of the sample rests with the top ten.

This sequence was found in a male donor with ankylosing spondylitis or in good health (not recorded which). The sequenced material came from blood, either unsorted or a sorted T cell fraction (not recorded which).

CDR3 protein: CASSLDGNEQVF. The nucleotide sequence is TGCGCCAGCAGCTTGGACGGGAATGAGCAGGTCTTC. Rearrangement joined TRBV5-1 to TRBJ2-1; TRBD2 is a weak D gene call, 5 bases matching. The CDR3 holds 12 amino acids from the cysteine to the phenylalanine. Only CDR3 DNA remains: 36 bases, in frame from the first base. CDR1 and CDR2, looked up from the germline V gene, are SGHRS and YFSETQ.